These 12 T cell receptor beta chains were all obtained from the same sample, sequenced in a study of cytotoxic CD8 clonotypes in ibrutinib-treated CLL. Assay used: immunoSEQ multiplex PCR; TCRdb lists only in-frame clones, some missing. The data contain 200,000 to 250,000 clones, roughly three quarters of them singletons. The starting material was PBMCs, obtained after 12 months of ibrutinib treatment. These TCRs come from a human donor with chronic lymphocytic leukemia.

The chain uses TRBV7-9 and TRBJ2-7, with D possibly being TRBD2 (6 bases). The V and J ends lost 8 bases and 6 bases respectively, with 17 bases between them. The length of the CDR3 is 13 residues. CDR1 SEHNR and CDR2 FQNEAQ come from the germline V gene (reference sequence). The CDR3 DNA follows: TGTGCCAGCTCGCCTGGAGGAGGGGTCGAGCAGTACTTC. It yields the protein CASSPGGGVEQYF.

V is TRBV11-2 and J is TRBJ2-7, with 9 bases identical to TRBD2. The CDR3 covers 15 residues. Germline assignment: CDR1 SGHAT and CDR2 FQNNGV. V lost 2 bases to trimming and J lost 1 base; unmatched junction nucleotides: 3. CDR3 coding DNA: TGTGCCAGCAGCTTAAGTAGCGGGGGTTCCTACGAGCAGTACTTC. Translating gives CASSLSSGGSYEQYF. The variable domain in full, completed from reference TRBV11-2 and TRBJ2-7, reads EAGVAQSPRYKIIEKRQSVAFWCNPISGHATLYWYQQILGQGPKLLIQFQNNGVVDDSQLPKDRFSAERLKGVDSTLKIQPAKLEDSAVYLCASSLSSGGSYEQYFGPGTRLTVT.

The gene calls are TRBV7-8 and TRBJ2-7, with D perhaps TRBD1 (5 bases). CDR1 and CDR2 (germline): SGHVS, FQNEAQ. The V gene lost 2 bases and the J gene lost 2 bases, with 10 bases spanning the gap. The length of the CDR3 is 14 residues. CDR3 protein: CASSLTRAAYEQYF. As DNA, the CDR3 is TGTGCCAGCAGCTTAACCAGGGCCGCCTACGAGCAGTACTTC.

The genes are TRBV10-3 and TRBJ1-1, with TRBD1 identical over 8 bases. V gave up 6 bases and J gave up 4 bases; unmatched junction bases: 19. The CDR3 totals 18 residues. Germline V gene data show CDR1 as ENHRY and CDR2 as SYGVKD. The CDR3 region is CAIRGRTGISTDGTEAFF. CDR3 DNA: TGTGCCATCAGGGGCAGGACAGGGATATCTACTGACGGCACTGAAGCTTTCTTT.

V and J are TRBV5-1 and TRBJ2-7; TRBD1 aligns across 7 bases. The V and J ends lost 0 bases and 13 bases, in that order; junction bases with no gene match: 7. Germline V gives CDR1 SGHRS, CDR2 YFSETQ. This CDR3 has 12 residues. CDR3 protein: CASSLEDRGHYF. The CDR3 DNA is TGCGCCAGCAGCTTGGAGGATAGGGGGCATTACTTC.

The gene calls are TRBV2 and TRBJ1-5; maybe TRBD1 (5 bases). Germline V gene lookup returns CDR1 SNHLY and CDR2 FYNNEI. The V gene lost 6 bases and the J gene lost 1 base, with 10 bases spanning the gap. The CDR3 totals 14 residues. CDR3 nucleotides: TGTGCCAGCAGGGCGGGACCGAGCAATCAGCCCCAGCATTTT. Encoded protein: CASRAGPSNQPQHF.

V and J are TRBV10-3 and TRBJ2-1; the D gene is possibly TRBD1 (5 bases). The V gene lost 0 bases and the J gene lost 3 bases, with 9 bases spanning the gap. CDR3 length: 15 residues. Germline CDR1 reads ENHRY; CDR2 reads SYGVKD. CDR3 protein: CAISESQGFYNEQFF. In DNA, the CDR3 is TGTGCCATCAGTGAGTCTCAGGGATTCTACAATGAGCAGTTCTTC.

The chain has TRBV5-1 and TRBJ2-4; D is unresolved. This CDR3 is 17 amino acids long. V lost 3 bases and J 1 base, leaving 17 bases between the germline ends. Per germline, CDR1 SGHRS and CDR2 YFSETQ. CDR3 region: CASSSSPSAEAKNIQYF. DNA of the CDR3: TGCGCCAGCAGCTCGAGCCCCTCCGCCGAGGCCAAAAACATTCAGTACTTC.

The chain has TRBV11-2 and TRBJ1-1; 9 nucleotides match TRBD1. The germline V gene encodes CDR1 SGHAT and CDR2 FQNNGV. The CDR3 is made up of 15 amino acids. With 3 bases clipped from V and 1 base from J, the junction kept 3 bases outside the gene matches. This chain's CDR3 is CASSFQQGANTEAFF. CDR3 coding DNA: TGTGCCAGCAGCTTTCAACAGGGGGCGAACACTGAAGCTTTCTTT. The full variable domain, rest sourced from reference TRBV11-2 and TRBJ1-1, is EAGVAQSPRYKIIEKRQSVAFWCNPISGHATLYWYQQILGQGPKLLIQFQNNGVVDDSQLPKDRFSAERLKGVDSTLKIQPAKLEDSAVYLCASSFQQGANTEAFFGQGTRLTVV.

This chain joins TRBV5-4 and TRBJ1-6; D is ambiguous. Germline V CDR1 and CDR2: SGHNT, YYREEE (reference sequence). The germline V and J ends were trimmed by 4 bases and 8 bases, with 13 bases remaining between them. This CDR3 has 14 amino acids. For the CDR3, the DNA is TGTGCCAGCAGCCTGCCCTCTCTGGATTCACCCCTCCACTTT. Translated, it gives CASSLPSLDSPLHF. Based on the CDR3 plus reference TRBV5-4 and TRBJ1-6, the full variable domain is ETGVTQSPTHLIKTRGQQVTLRCSSQSGHNTVSWYQQALGQGPQFIFQYYREEENGRGNFPPRFSGLQFPNYSSELNVNALELDDSALYLCASSLPSLDSPLHFGNGTRLTVT.

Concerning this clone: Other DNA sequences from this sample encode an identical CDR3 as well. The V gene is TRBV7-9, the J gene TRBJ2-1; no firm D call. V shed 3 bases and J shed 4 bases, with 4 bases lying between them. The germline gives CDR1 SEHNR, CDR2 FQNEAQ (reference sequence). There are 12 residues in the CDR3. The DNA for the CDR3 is TGTGCCAGCAGCTTGGGGTACAATGAGCAGTTCTTC. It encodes CASSLGYNEQFF.

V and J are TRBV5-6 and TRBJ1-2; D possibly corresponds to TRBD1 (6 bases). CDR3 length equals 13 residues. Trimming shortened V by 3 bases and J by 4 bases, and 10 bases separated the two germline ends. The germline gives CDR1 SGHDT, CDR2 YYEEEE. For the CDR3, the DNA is TGTGCCAGCAGCTCCGGAGGGGGCTATGGCTACACCTTC. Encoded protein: CASSSGGGYGYTF.